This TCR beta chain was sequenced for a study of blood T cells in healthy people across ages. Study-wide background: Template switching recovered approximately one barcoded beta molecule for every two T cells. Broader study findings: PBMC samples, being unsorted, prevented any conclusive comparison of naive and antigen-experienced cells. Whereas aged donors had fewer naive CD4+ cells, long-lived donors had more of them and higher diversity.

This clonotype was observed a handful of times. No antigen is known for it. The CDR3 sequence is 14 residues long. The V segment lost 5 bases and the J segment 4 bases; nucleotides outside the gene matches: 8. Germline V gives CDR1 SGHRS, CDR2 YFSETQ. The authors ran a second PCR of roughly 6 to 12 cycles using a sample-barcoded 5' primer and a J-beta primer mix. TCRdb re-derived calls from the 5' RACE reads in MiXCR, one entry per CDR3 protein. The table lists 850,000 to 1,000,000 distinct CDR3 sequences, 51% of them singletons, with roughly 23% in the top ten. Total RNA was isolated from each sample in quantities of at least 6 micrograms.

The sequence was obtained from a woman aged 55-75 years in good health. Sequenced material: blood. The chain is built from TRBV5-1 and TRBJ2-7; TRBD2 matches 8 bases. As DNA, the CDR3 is TGCGCCAGCAGATCTGGAGCGGGAGTATACGAGCAGTACTTC. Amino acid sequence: CASRSGAGVYEQYF.